Below, 28 T cell receptor beta chains from the same sample are listed, as sequenced in a study of T cells in Graves' hyperthyroidism and ophthalmopathy. Researchers took RNA transcripts and amplified the TCR beta CDR3 regions from them. The HTBI set primed first-round TCR CDR3 RT-PCR. TCRdb called the multiplex PCR reads again in MiXCR, with one record for every CDR3 protein. The sample contains 450,000 to 600,000 distinct CDR3 sequences, 14% of which appear only once. The sample consisted of blood. The source of these receptors is a woman aged 40 to 49 with Graves' hyperthyroidism.

A single count supports this clonotype. This chain uses TRBV14 with TRBJ2-1; 7 nucleotides line up with TRBD2. After removal of 7 bases from V and 3 bases from J, the junction contained 6 bases not matched to a gene. This CDR3 is built from 14 residues. CDR1 and CDR2 from the germline V gene are SGHDN and FVKESK. As DNA, the CDR3 is TGTGCCAGCAAGGGTCTAGCGGACTACAATGAGCAGTTCTTC. Translating it yields CASKGLADYNEQFF.

There are many counts of this clonotype. The chain joins TRBV12-3 or TRBV12-4 to TRBJ1-5; D is unclear. The CDR3 contains 14 residues. V lost 1 base and J lost 11, with 15 bases in between. The CDR3 reads CASSLGEERMTQHF. CDR3 nucleotides: TGTGCCAGCAGTTTAGGAGAGGAGCGGATGACCCAGCATTTT.

Only a few counts were recorded for this clonotype. This chain links TRBV10-3 with TRBJ1-2; no clear D gene. The CDR3 covers 14 residues. V gave up 0 bases and J gave up 3 bases, with 8 bases separating them. Germline CDR1 reads ENHRY; CDR2 reads SYGVKD. CDR3 coding DNA: TGTGCCATCAGTGAGTCGGACCAGTACTATGGCTACACCTTC. Its protein product is CAISESDQYYGYTF.

Turning to this clonotype: Given a much more abundant clone one base away, this may be a read error. Since no conserved phenylalanine or tryptophan closes the CDR3, a read error is the likely cause. V and J are TRBV30 and TRBJ1-5, with D hard to call. This CDR3 comprises 14 residues. V was clipped by 0 bases and J by 4 bases, with 10 bases between them. CDR1 GTSNPN and CDR2 SVGIG come from the germline V gene (reference sequence). The CDR3 DNA reads TGTGCCTGGAGTGTAATGGACGTTAATCAGCCCCAGCATCTT. This translates into CAWSVMDVNQPQHL.

This clonotype occurred many times. The chain carries TRBV20-1 and TRBJ2-3, with D perhaps given as TRBD1 or TRBD2 (5 bases each). CDR1 and CDR2 (germline): DFQATT, SNEGSKA (reference sequence). The CDR3 loop spans 14 amino acids. Trimming removed 4 bases at V and 4 bases at J, with 15 bases between. The CDR3 DNA reads as TGCAGTGCTAAGGGGACCGGAAGGGCAGATACGCAGTATTTT. Protein sequence: CSAKGTGRADTQYF.

This clonotype was recorded many times. The J gene is TRBJ2-7, the V gene TRBV7-9; possible D gene TRBD1, 6 bases. Germline V gene data show CDR1 as SEHNR and CDR2 as FQNEAQ (reference sequence). This CDR3 contains 13 residues. V was pared by 3 bases and J by 2 bases, with 8 bases between. The CDR3 here is CASSFRDTYEQYF. The CDR3 nucleotides read TGTGCCAGCAGCTTCCGGGACACCTACGAGCAGTACTTC.

This clonotype was counted only a few times. A read error may explain this, as a much larger clone is one base away. CDR3 sequence (DNA): TGTGCCAGCTCTAGGACTAGCGGGGCCTACAATGAGCAGTCCTTC. Translated: CASSRTSGAYNEQSF. This chain links TRBV2 with TRBJ2-1; 12 bases map to TRBD2. The V gene's germline CDR1 is SNHLY and CDR2 FYNNEI. The CDR3 runs 15 residues.

At least ten counts were recorded for this clonotype. This sequence joins TRBV27 and TRBJ2-7; 8 nucleotides line up with TRBD1. The V gene end was trimmed by 3 bases and the J gene end by 2 bases; junction bases not matched to a gene: 6. The CDR3 extends over 15 amino acids. The germline CDR1 and CDR2 sequences are MNHEY and SMNVEV (reference sequence). The chain's CDR3 is CASSLGQEGTYEQYF. As DNA, the CDR3 is TGTGCCAGCAGTTTGGGACAGGAGGGGACCTACGAGCAGTACTTC.

The chain has TRBV12-3 or TRBV12-4 and TRBJ2-1; 8 bases fit TRBD1. This CDR3 is 15 amino acids long. V shed 5 bases, J shed 8 bases, and the junction held 11 bases outside the gene matches. CDR3 residues: CASSTGTGQEDEQFF. The CDR3 bases are TGTGCCAGCAGTACCGGGACAGGTCAGGAGGATGAGCAGTTCTTC.

In its sample, this clonotype was seen a few times. The chain links TRBV5-1 to TRBJ2-2; 10 bases align to TRBD1. Germline assignment: CDR1 SGHRS and CDR2 YFSETQ. This CDR3 contains 16 residues. Trimming removed 3 bases from V and 4 bases from J; junction bases left unmatched: 6. This CDR3 reads CASSWGTGAGTGELFF. CDR3 in DNA: TGCGCCAGCAGCTGGGGGACAGGGGCCGGCACCGGGGAGCTGTTTTTT.

The gene calls are TRBV19 and TRBJ2-7; perhaps TRBD2 as D (5 bases). The CDR3 runs to 15 residues. Germline V gives CDR1 LNHDA, CDR2 SQIVND (reference sequence). Trimming took 5 bases from V and 0 from J, leaving 14 bases between them. The CDR3, as DNA: TGTGCCAGTAGTCCTTCGGGGTGGAGCTCCTACGAGCAGTACTTC. The encoded protein is CASSPSGWSSYEQYF.

The chain joins TRBV20-1 to TRBJ2-5; 14 bases match TRBD2. J lost 4 bases, V lost 6 bases, and 7 bases had no gene match. The CDR3 is 15 residues long. CDR1 DFQATT and CDR2 SNEGSKA come from the germline V gene (reference sequence). CDR3 amino acids: CSAPGTSGSLETQYF. The CDR3 DNA sequence: TGCAGTGCCCCCGGGACTAGCGGGAGTTTAGAGACCCAGTACTTC.

In its sample, this clonotype was seen many times. V usage is TRBV28 and J usage is TRBJ2-1; 9 bases align to TRBD2. This CDR3 region has 17 residues. V shed 5 bases and J 7 bases; nucleotides not matched to a gene: 15. CDR1 and CDR2 (germline): MDHEN, SYDVKM. The CDR3 protein is CASSPQLASGKFNEQFF. The CDR3 DNA sequence: TGTGCCAGCAGTCCCCAGTTGGCTAGCGGGAAGTTTAATGAGCAGTTCTTC.

At least ten counts were recorded for this clonotype. V usage is TRBV28 and J usage is TRBJ2-1; possibly TRBD1 for D (5 bases). V lost 2 bases and J lost 11, with 10 bases in between. This CDR3 is 12 amino acids long. Germline V gene lookup returns CDR1 MDHEN and CDR2 SYDVKM. This CDR3 reads CASSLGAEKQFF. For the CDR3, the DNA is TGTGCCAGCAGTTTAGGGGCGGAAAAGCAGTTCTTC.

The rearrangement uses TRBV5-1 and TRBJ1-2; 7 bases agree with TRBD1. This CDR3 region has 13 residues. The V gene's germline CDR1 is SGHRS and CDR2 YFSETQ. Trimming at V came to 0 bases and at J to 6 bases, leaving 2 bases not matched to a gene. The DNA of the CDR3 is TGCGCCAGCAGCTTGGGGACAGGACATGGCTACACCTTC. It encodes CASSLGTGHGYTF. The full variable domain, with the rest looked up from reference TRBV5-1 and TRBJ1-2, is KAGVTQTPRYLIKTRGQQVTLSCSPISGHRSVSWYQQTPGQGLQFLFEYFSETQRNKGNFPGRFSGRQFSNSRSEMNVSTLELGDSALYLCASSLGTGHGYTFGSGTRLTVV.

This clonotype has ten or more counts. This chain joins TRBV3-1 and TRBJ2-2; D might be TRBD1 or TRBD2, each matching 5 bases. The V end lost 4 bases, the J end lost 1 base, and 13 bases lay between the germline ends. In germline, CDR1 is LGHDT, CDR2 YNNKEL (reference sequence). This CDR3 spans 16 amino acids. CDR3 amino acids: CASSRIGTGNTGELFF. Here the CDR3 DNA reads TGTGCCAGCAGCCGGATAGGGACGGGGAACACCGGGGAGCTGTTTTTT.

With regard to this clonotype: This may arise from a read error, as a much more abundant clone is one base away. V gene TRBV15 combines with J gene TRBJ2-1, with D unresolved. Germline assignment: CDR1 LNHNV and CDR2 YYDKDF (reference sequence). The CDR3 has 14 amino acids. CDR3 sequence reads: CATSRAPIYNAQFF. The CDR3 DNA is TGTGCCACCAGCAGGGCACCTATTTACAATGCGCAGTTCTTC.

As concerns this clonotype: A read error is possible here, since a much larger clone lies one base away. V gene TRBV24-1 combines with J gene TRBJ1-2; 7 bases are shared with TRBD1. The ends lost 5 bases at V and 7 bases at J; junction bases unmatched: 6. The germline V gene encodes CDR1 KGHDR and CDR2 SFDVKD. CDR3 length: 13 amino acids. The CDR3 sequence: CATSGAGGRGYTF. For the CDR3, the DNA is TGTGCCACCAGTGGGGCAGGGGGACGTGGCTACACCTTC.

This clonotype was seen ten or more times. Written as DNA, the CDR3 is TGTGCCAGCACCCAGACATCGAACACTGAAGCTTTCTTT. Translation gives CASTQTSNTEAFF. This chain connects TRBV6-1 to TRBJ1-1; D is unclear. Germline V lookup: CDR1 MNHNS, CDR2 SASEGT. V was clipped by 7 bases and J by 1 base, with 10 bases between them. This CDR3 is built from 13 residues.

V is TRBV29-1 and J is TRBJ2-2; 10 bases map to TRBD1. V shed 4 bases and J 4 bases; nucleotides not matched to a gene: 0. The CDR3 has 13 residues. Germline CDR1 reads SQVTM; CDR2 reads ANQGSEA. DNA for the CDR3: TGCAGCGTTGGGACAGGGGGCACCGGGGAGCTGTTTTTT. Residues: CSVGTGGTGELFF.

The chain is built from TRBV18 and TRBJ2-7; 8 bases agree with TRBD2. CDR1 KGHSH and CDR2 LQKENI come from the germline V gene. The CDR3 covers 15 residues. With 0 bases clipped from V and 7 bases from J, the junction kept 8 bases outside the gene matches. CDR3 sequence (DNA): TGTGCCAGCTCACCACCGTCGAGCGGGAGAGTTGAGCAGTACTTC. Translating it yields CASSPPSSGRVEQYF.

This clonotype occurred many times. The J gene is TRBJ2-3, the V gene TRBV27; 9 positions match TRBD2. This CDR3 contains 15 residues. Germline V gene sequence: CDR1 MNHEY, CDR2 SMNVEV (reference sequence). V was pared by 5 bases and J by 5 bases, with 8 bases of the junction left unmatched. This CDR3 reads CASSLLAGVVDTQYF. In nucleotides, the CDR3 is TGTGCCAGCAGTCTATTAGCGGGAGTTGTAGATACGCAGTATTTT.

This clonotype was recorded at least ten times. The V gene is TRBV12-3 or TRBV12-4, the J gene TRBJ1-1, with 7 bases identical to TRBD1. The V gene end was trimmed by 7 bases and the J gene end by 1 base; junction bases not matched to a gene: 6. The CDR3 contains 14 residues. CDR3 sequence reads: CASTAGQANTEAFF. The CDR3 DNA reads TGTGCCAGCACCGCCGGACAGGCGAACACTGAAGCTTTCTTT.

This clonotype occurred a few times. The rearrangement joins TRBV9 to TRBJ1-5; weak D call: TRBD1 (5 bases). CDR3 length: 15 amino acids. Deletions cut 5 bases from V and 3 bases from J, with 15 bases between. Germline V CDR1 and CDR2: SGDLS, YYNGEE. CDR3 in DNA: TGTGCCAGCAGTGAAGCGCGACAGCTCAATCAGCCCCAGCATTTT. This sequence encodes CASSEARQLNQPQHF.

The chain joins TRBV12-3 or TRBV12-4 to TRBJ1-5; D may be TRBD1 (5 bases). Trimming cost V 7 bases and J 4 bases, with 17 bases left between them. There are 15 residues in the CDR3. CDR3 nucleotide sequence: TGTGCCAGCACCTCTGGGGGGGGGTCGAATCAGCCCCAGCATTTT. This codes for CASTSGGGSNQPQHF.

This clonotype was observed at least ten times. This chain uses TRBV19 with TRBJ1-1; possibly TRBD1 for D (5 bases). V gave up 1 base and J gave up 1 base, with 7 bases separating them. From germline, CDR1 is LNHDA and CDR2 SQIVND (reference sequence). The CDR3 extends over 14 amino acids. The CDR3 region has the DNA TGTGCCAGTAGTATAGTAGGGGCGAACACTGAAGCTTTCTTT. As protein: CASSIVGANTEAFF.

There are many counts of this clonotype. This rearrangement joins TRBV28 to TRBJ1-2; the match to TRBD1 covers 8 bases. V gave up 7 bases and J gave up 4 bases; unmatched junction bases: 2. This CDR3 is built from 12 residues. Germline-derived CDR1 and CDR2 are MDHEN and SYDVKM. The CDR3 is CASTGQVYGYTF. The CDR3 coding sequence is TGTGCCAGCACGGGACAGGTCTATGGCTACACCTTC.

Many counts were recorded for this clonotype. This chain connects TRBV30 to TRBJ1-1, with a weak D call TRBD1 (5 bases). In germline, CDR1 is GTSNPN, CDR2 SVGIG (reference sequence). CDR3 length: 12 residues. Trimming removed 2 bases from V and 4 bases from J, with 8 bases in between. CDR3 in amino acids: CAWSRGTTEAFF. The CDR3 region has the DNA TGTGCCTGGAGTCGGGGGACCACTGAAGCTTTCTTT.